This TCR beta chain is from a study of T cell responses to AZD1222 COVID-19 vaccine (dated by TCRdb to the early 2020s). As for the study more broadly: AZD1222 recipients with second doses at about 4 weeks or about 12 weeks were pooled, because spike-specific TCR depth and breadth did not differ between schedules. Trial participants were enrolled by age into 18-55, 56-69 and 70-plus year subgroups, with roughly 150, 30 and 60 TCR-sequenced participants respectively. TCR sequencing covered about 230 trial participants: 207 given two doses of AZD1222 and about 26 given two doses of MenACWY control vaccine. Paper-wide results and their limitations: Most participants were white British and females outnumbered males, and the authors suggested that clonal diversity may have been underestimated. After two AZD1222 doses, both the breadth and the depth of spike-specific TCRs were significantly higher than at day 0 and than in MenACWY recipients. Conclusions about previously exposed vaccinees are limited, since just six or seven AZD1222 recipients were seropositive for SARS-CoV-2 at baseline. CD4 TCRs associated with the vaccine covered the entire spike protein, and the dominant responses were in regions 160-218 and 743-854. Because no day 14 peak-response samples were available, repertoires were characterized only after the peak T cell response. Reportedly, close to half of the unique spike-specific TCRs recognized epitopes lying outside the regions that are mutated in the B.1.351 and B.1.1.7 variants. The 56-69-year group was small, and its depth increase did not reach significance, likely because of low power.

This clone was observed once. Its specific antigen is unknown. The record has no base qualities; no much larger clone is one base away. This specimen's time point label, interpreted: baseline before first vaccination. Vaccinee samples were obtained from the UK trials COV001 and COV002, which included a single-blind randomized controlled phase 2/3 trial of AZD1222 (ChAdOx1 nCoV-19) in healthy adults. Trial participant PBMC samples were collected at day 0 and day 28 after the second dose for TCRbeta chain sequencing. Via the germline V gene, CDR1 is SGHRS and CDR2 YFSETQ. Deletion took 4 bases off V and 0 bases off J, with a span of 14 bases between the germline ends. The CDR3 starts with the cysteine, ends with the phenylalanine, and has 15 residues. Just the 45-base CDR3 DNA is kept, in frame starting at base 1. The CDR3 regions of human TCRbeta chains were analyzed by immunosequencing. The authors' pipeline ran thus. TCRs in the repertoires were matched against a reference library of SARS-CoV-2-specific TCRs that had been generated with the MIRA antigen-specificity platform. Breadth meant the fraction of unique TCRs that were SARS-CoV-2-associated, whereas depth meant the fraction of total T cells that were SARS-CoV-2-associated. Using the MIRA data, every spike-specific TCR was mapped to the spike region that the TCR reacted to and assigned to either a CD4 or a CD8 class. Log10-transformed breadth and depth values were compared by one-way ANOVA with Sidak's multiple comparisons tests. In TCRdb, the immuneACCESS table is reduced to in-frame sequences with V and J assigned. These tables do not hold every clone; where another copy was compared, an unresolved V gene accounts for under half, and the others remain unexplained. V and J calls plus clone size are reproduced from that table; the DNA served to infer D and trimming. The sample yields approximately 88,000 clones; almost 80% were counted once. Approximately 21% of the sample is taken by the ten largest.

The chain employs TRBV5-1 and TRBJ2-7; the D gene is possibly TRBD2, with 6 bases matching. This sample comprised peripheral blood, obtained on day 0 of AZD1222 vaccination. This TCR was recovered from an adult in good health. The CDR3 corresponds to CASSLLGTSSYEQYF. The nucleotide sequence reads TGCGCCAGCAGCCTCCTCGGGACTTCCTCCTACGAGCAGTACTTC.